Sequencing of this T cell receptor (beta chain) was carried out in a study of T cells in Graves' hyperthyroidism and ophthalmopathy (dated by TCRdb to between 2018 and 2021). Turning to the overall study: Peripheral blood was collected at initial diagnosis, before any treatment. A discovery cohort of about 100 patients, roughly 40 with Graves' ophthalmopathy and over 55 with stable Graves' hyperthyroidism, was used to find distinguishing TCR V-J signatures. Whether ophthalmopathy could be predicted prospectively was tested in an independent validation cohort made up of about 20 hyperthyroidism patients plus 17 patients who later progressed to ophthalmopathy. For training and testing, the 80 to 100 patients in the discovery cohort were randomly divided in a 7:3 ratio. The study also compared thyroid tissue and blood T-cell repertoires from several Graves' hyperthyroidism patients. Following sampling, methimazole starting at 30 mg daily was given to hyperthyroidism patients, and high-dose intravenous methylprednisolone was given to ophthalmopathy patients. According to the paper, TCR Vbeta CDR3 sequencing was carried out on about 140 peripheral blood samples, which came from fewer than 50 ophthalmopathy, some 73 hyperthyroidism and about 17 progressor patients. Study-level results and caveats: In validation, the model predicted progression to ophthalmopathy with 55% to 71% sensitivity and around 72% specificity, a median of about 6.7 months before onset. Blood samples also contained most of the expanded thyroid clonotypes (frequency above 0.001), which suggests that blood repertoires may reflect thyroid immune responses. Sample size was not statistically predetermined, and investigators were not blinded to group allocation. Ophthalmopathy was separated from stable hyperthyroidism by a 13 V-J signature model, with roughly 88% sensitivity and about 81% specificity obtained in cross-validation and 80%/75% obtained in testing.

TCR beta CDR3 regions were amplified from RNA transcripts. A first-round RT-PCR of the TCR CDR3 used the HTBI primer set with the Qiagen OneStep RT-PCR kit. Libraries were constructed in a second round of multiplex PCR, after which size selection and purification were performed. Libraries were sequenced paired-end with 100 bp reads on an Illumina HiSeq2000. Concerning the study's data processing: SOAPnuke was used to process the raw data, with reads discarded if the reads contained adapters or uncalled bases, had a mean Phred below 15, or lacked an exact constant-primer or identifier match. High-quality paired reads were merged with COPE v1.2.5, and unique nucleotide sequences were defined as clonotypes. Clonotypes were aligned to IMGT TRBV, TRBD and TRBJ reference segments using MiTCR v1.1. The analysis was restricted to V-J combinations with a frequency above 0.0001, which together covered 99.2% of the repertoires. A TCS score was defined as the ratio between F50 (clonal expansion) and ExV (chaos), using BLOSUM62-based TCRdist between CDR3 peptides within each V-J. Welch's t-statistics and random forest reduced around 520 V-J features to roughly 13, which were used in a naive Bayes classifier (R e1071). TCRdb applied fastp at Q25 and MiXCR to the public reads, then kept only in-frame beta chains. Every CDR3 protein is listed once, alongside the most common genes and DNA of its rows. These V and J calls derive from TCRdb rather than the authors' analysis. Present in this sample are approximately 380,000 distinct CDR3 sequences, 19% of which were seen just once. Together, the top ten hold about 3.7% of the sample.

Comments on this clonotype: No cognate antigen has been identified for it. The record has no base qualities; no much larger clone is one base away.

Stable Graves' hyperthyroidism was defined as no progression to ophthalmopathy during 18 months of follow-up. Hyperthyroidism patients were newly diagnosed, with disease duration under 2 months, and aged 18 to 65 years. Exclusion was applied to patients with uncontrolled infections, other autoimmune diseases, pregnancy or lactation. Diagnoses were based on clinical symptoms, serum thyroxine and TRAb, thyroid ultrasound and orbital computed tomography. Ficoll-Paque density gradient centrifugation was used to isolate PBMCs from under 11 ml of fresh peripheral blood. Trizol reagent was used to extract total RNA, and RNA quality was then checked on an Agilent 2100 Bioanalyzer. The germline ends are 16 bases apart after V is trimmed by 2 bases and J by 2 bases. Sequences SQVTM (CDR1) and ANQGSEA (CDR2) are obtained from the germline V gene. The CDR3 contains 15 residues, cysteine and phenylalanine counted. Of all the DNA, just the CDR3 is kept, 45 bases in frame from base 1.

The sample consisted of blood. The clonotype was recovered from a woman under 30 with Graves' hyperthyroidism. The V and J segments used are TRBV29-1 and TRBJ2-7; the D gene is perhaps TRBD1 or TRBD2, each of them matching over 5 bases. The CDR3 region: CSVEHRTGPTYEQYF. The nucleotides are TGCAGCGTTGAACACCGAACGGGGCCGACCTACGAGCAGTACTTC.